This T cell receptor beta chain was sequenced during a study of cytomegalovirus exposure and HLA in healthy donors. It was with 60 Vbeta and 13 Jbeta primers that the PCR ran. Assay: immunoSEQ multiplex PCR; the TCRdb copy retains only in-frame clones and omits some. The table includes roughly 150,000 clones, roughly 79% detected once. It was healthy bone marrow donors who served as donors. The TCR was taken from a man aged 40-49 years in good health and CMV-seronegative. Input material: PBMCs.

CDR3 DNA sequence: TGCGCCAGCGCCCCACAGGGGGGCGAATACAATGAGCAGTTCTTC. Its protein product is CASAPQGGEYNEQFF. The chain recombines TRBV5-1 with TRBJ2-1; 8 nucleotides align to TRBD1. V dropped 7 bases and J dropped 4; count of bases not matched to a gene: 10. The CDR3 runs 15 residues. CDR1 and CDR2 (germline): SGHRS, YFSETQ. Combining the CDR3 with reference TRBV5-1 and TRBJ2-1 gives the whole variable domain KAGVTQTPRYLIKTRGQQVTLSCSPISGHRSVSWYQQTPGQGLQFLFEYFSETQRNKGNFPGRFSGRQFSNSRSEMNVSTLELGDSALYLCASAPQGGEYNEQFFGPGTRLTVL.